The 15 T cell receptor beta chains below come from one sample, sequenced in a study of beta chain features in type 1 diabetes (dated by TCRdb to about 2018). Library preparation employed the immunoSEQ multiplex PCR assay. The High Capacity cDNA Reverse Transcription Kit was used to reverse transcribe all of the isolated RNA, meaning that expressed TCRB transcripts were what got sequenced. TCRdb took over this immuneACCESS table, retaining in-frame rearrangements with V and J assigned. Such tables are incomplete; in checked studies, under half of the missing clones stem from an unresolved V gene, and the remainder is unexplained. In all, the sample holds roughly 350,000 clones, and approximately 11% of those were seen once. Just over 0.015% of the sample is taken by the ten largest. The source material was naive CD4+ T cells from blood. Read against the paper, the sample's cell subset or site label means: true naive CD4+ T cells. The receptor source for this set is a woman in her twenties or thirties in good health.

The V and J genes are TRBV30 and TRBJ2-7; the match to TRBD2 covers 7 bases. The CDR3 is 12 residues long. Losses at the gene ends were 7 bases for V and 6 bases for J; bases not matched to a gene: 9. CDR1 and CDR2 from the germline V gene are GTSNPN and SVGIG (reference sequence). DNA for the CDR3: TGTGCCTTTCAAAGACTAGCACCCGAGCAGTACTTC. This codes for CAFQRLAPEQYF.

This chain joins TRBV9 and TRBJ2-5, with 8 bases identical to TRBD2. This CDR3 comprises 14 residues. V trimming: 3 bases; J trimming: 3 bases; junction bases outside the gene matches: 4. Germline assignment: CDR1 SGDLS and CDR2 YYNGEE. The CDR3 region is CASSAGTSEETQYF. The CDR3 nucleotides read TGTGCCAGCAGCGCCGGGACTAGTGAAGAGACCCAGTACTTC.

The chain has TRBV7-3 and TRBJ2-2, with 10 bases lining up with TRBD2. Germline V CDR1 and CDR2: SGHTA, FQGTGA. V gave up 6 bases and J gave up 6 bases; unmatched junction bases: 7. The CDR3 is 15 residues long. The CDR3 bases are TGTGCCAGCAGTGCCCTAGCGGGAGATTCCGGGGAGCTGTTTTTT. Protein product: CASSALAGDSGELFF.

This clone was seen more than once but under ten times. This chain uses TRBV4-1 with TRBJ2-1; D gene ambiguous. CDR3 length equals 16 residues. Germline CDR1 MGHRA, CDR2 YSYEKL. Between the trimmed V and J ends, which lost 4 bases and 0 bases, there was a span of 13 bases. The CDR3 region is CASSRPGMSSYNEQFF. The CDR3 region has the DNA TGCGCCAGCAGCCGTCCAGGAATGAGCTCCTACAATGAGCAGTTCTTC.

The CDR3, as DNA: TGTGCCTGGAAGTTCGGGACTAGCGGGAGCGAGACCCAGTACTTC. Protein: CAWKFGTSGSETQYF. V gene TRBV30 combines with J gene TRBJ2-5; 14 nucleotides align to TRBD2. From germline, CDR1 is GTSNPN and CDR2 SVGIG (reference sequence). V lost 4 bases, J lost 5 bases, and 6 bases stayed unmatched. The CDR3 contains 15 residues.

This clone came up a few times. One end of the junction does not line up with germline, which may come from a read error. This chain connects TRBV2 to TRBJ2-4; tentative D call: TRBD1 (5 bases). Germline V gives CDR1 SNHLY, CDR2 FYNNEI. This CDR3 has 12 residues. CDR3 bases: TGTGCCAGCAGTTCAACAGGAGCCCTTTGGCACTTC. Translating it yields CASSSTGALWHF.

This clone was seen a handful of times. CDR3 in DNA: TGTGCCGGAGGGCGGGCTGAAGCTTTCTTT. Amino acid sequence: CAGGRAEAFF. The chain carries TRBV12-5 and TRBJ1-1, with unresolved D. The CDR3 is 10 amino acids. CDR1 and CDR2 from the germline V gene are LGHNT and FRNRAP.

The chain has TRBV4-3 and TRBJ2-4; the D gene is possibly TRBD2 (6 bases). The V end lost 0 bases, the J end lost 9 bases, and 15 bases lay between the germline ends. The CDR3 covers 15 residues. From germline, CDR1 is LGHNA and CDR2 YSLEER. The CDR3 DNA reads as TGCGCCAGCAGCCAAGATGGTGTCGACGGGAGCATTCAGTACTTC. Its protein product is CASSQDGVDGSIQYF.

J is TRBJ1-1 and V is TRBV30; the D gene is possibly TRBD1 (6 bases). The CDR3 length is 13 residues. Germline-derived CDR1 and CDR2 are GTSNPN and SVGIG (reference sequence). As DNA, the CDR3 is TGTGCGGTGGACAGACAGAGGAACACTGAAGCTTTCTTT. Encoded protein: CAVDRQRNTEAFF. Looking up the rest from reference TRBV30 and TRBJ1-1 gives the full variable domain: SQTIHQWPATLVQPVGSPLSLECTVEGTSNPNLYWYRQAAGRGLQLLFYSVGIGQISSEVPQNLSASRPQDRQFILSSKKLLLSDSGFYLCAVDRQRNTEAFFGQGTRLTVV.

The rearrangement joins TRBV4-3 to TRBJ2-7; 8 bases fit TRBD2. V was pared by 4 bases and J by 2 bases, with 7 bases of the junction left unmatched. Germline loops: CDR1 LGHNA, CDR2 YSLEER. The CDR3 runs 15 residues. The CDR3 bases are TGCGCCAGCAGCCGCCTACTAGCGGAGGCCTACGAGCAGTACTTC. The encoded protein is CASSRLLAEAYEQYF.

The V and J genes are TRBV28 and TRBJ1-2, with 7 positions matching TRBD1. V lost 6 bases and J lost 7; bases outside the gene matches: 5. Germline CDR1 is MDHEN and CDR2 is SYDVKM. This CDR3 has 12 residues. CDR3 DNA: TGTGCCAGCAGACGACAGGGAATTGGCTACACCTTC. Translating gives CASRRQGIGYTF.

The chain uses TRBV27 and TRBJ2-7, with no clear D. V was cut by 6 bases and J by 3 bases, with 12 bases left in between. There are 13 residues in the CDR3. The germline CDR1 and CDR2 sequences are MNHEY and SMNVEV (reference sequence). The CDR3 loop reads CASSSTINYEQYF. The DNA of the CDR3 is TGTGCCAGCAGCTCTACGATTAACTACGAGCAGTACTTC.

The V gene is TRBV5-4, the J gene TRBJ2-1; perhaps TRBD1 as D (5 bases). Trimming shortened V by 2 bases and J by 6 bases, and 12 bases separated the two germline ends. This CDR3 has 14 amino acids. In germline, CDR1 is SGHNT, CDR2 YYREEE (reference sequence). This CDR3 reads CASSLKIGVNEQFF. CDR3 nucleotide sequence: TGTGCCAGCAGCTTAAAGATAGGGGTCAATGAGCAGTTCTTC.

This clone was recorded a few times. J is TRBJ1-1 and V is TRBV6-6, with TRBD1 as a possible D gene (5 bases). Germline V lookup: CDR1 MNHNY, CDR2 SVGAGI (reference sequence). CDR3 length: 12 amino acids. Trimming pared 7 bases from V and 3 bases from J, leaving 9 bases between. The CDR3 reads CASKPQDTEAFF. The CDR3 region has the DNA TGTGCCAGCAAGCCACAGGACACTGAAGCTTTCTTT.

This clone has more than one count but fewer than ten. The genes are TRBV12-5 and TRBJ2-5; 8 bases align to TRBD1. Germline V gene data show CDR1 as LGHNT and CDR2 as FRNRAP. V lost 4 bases, J lost 2 bases, and 6 bases stayed unmatched. This CDR3 comprises 15 residues. The CDR3 nucleotides are TGTGCTAGTGGTTCGGGACAGGAGGGACAAGAGACCCAGTACTTC. This translates into CASGSGQEGQETQYF.